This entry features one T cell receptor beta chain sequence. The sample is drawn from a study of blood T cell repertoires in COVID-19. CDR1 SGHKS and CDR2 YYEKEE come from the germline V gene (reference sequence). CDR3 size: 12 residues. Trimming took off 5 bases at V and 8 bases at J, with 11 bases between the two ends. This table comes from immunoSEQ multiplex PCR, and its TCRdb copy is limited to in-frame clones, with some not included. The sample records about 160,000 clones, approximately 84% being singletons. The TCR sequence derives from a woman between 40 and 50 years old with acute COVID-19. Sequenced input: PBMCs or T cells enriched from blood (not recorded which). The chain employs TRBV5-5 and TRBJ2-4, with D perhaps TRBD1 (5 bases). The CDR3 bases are TGTGCCAGCAGTGACAGTAGATACATTCAGTACTTC. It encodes CASSDSRYIQYF.